The 10 T cell receptor beta chains below come from one sample, sequenced in a study of control samples from healthy donors and cancer patients. Sequencing used immunoSEQ multiplex PCR; TCRdb keeps in-frame clones, though not all of them. This table holds under 130,000 clones, around 88% found once. The sample comprised PBMCs. The receptors shown here come from a man aged 55 to 70 with lung cancer.

The chain links TRBV7-9 to TRBJ2-7, with TRBD1 as a possible D gene (6 bases). CDR1 is SEHNR, CDR2 FQNEAQ, per germline (reference sequence). The CDR3 runs to 18 residues. Trimming removed 1 base at V and 0 bases at J, with 19 bases between. The CDR3 loop reads CASSLVLTRDTLSYEQYV. The CDR3, as DNA: TGTGCCAGCAGCTTAGTTCTTACCCGGGACACCCTCTCCTACGAGCAGTACGTC.

The chain uses TRBV2 and TRBJ1-1; possibly TRBD1 for D (6 bases). The germline CDR1 and CDR2 sequences are SNHLY and FYNNEI. There are 15 residues in the CDR3. V lost 6 bases to trimming and J lost 0 bases, with 14 bases between them. The CDR3 reads CASSLDSPMNTEAFF. The CDR3 bases are TGTGCCAGCAGCCTGGACAGCCCAATGAACACTGAAGCTTTCTTT. The full variable domain, its missing parts supplied by reference TRBV2 and TRBJ1-1, is EPEVTQTPSHQVTQMGQEVILRCVPISNHLYFYWYRQILGQKVEFLVSFYNNEISEKSEIFDDQFSVERPDGSNFTLKIRSTKLEDSAMYFCASSLDSPMNTEAFFGQGTRLTVV.

The chain has TRBV4-1 and TRBJ1-2; TRBD1 agrees at 9 bases. Germline V gene lookup returns CDR1 MGHRA and CDR2 YSYEKL. Trimming at V came to 1 base and at J to 4 bases, leaving 4 bases not matched to a gene. This CDR3 is built from 15 residues. The CDR3 DNA is TGCGCCAGCAGCCAAGGGCTGACAGGGGGCTATGGCTACACCTTC. This codes for CASSQGLTGGYGYTF.

The table lists this clone with many counts. The rearrangement uses TRBV7-6 and TRBJ2-2; 10 bases agree with TRBD2. This CDR3 spans 14 amino acids. CDR1 is SGHVS, CDR2 FNYEAQ, per germline. V gave up 5 bases and J gave up 6 bases; unmatched junction bases: 3. The CDR3 region has the DNA TGTGCCAGCAGCACGGGACTAGCGTCCGGGGAGCTGTTTTTT. This codes for CASSTGLASGELFF.

This chain links TRBV9 with TRBJ2-5, with D perhaps being TRBD1 or TRBD2 (7 bases each). The V end was cut by 8 bases, the J end by 2 bases, with 13 bases between. The CDR3 sequence is 13 residues long. Germline lookup yields CDR1 SGDLS and CDR2 YYNGEE. The CDR3 bases are TGTGCCAGTGGGAGGGACAGACAAGAGACCCAGTACTTC. Translated: CASGRDRQETQYF.

The V and J genes are TRBV9 and TRBJ1-3; maybe TRBD1 (5 bases). The germline V and J ends were trimmed by 1 base and 9 bases, with 17 bases remaining between them. Germline lookup yields CDR1 SGDLS and CDR2 YYNGEE. The CDR3 has 15 amino acids. The CDR3 loop reads CASSVRGQGDGTIYF. CDR3 sequence (DNA): TGTGCCAGCAGCGTACGTGGGCAGGGCGATGGCACCATATATTTT.

The chain employs TRBV30 and TRBJ2-2; 8 bases fit TRBD1. Per germline, CDR1 GTSNPN and CDR2 SVGIG (reference sequence). This CDR3 has 16 residues. Trimming removed 1 base from V and 5 bases from J; junction bases left unmatched: 9. The CDR3, as DNA: TGTGCCTGGAGTGCCAACAGGGGGTTGAATACCGGGGAGCTGTTTTTT. This gives the protein CAWSANRGLNTGELFF.

The genes are TRBV12-5 and TRBJ2-3, with a possible D match to TRBD2 (6 bases). The CDR3 runs 18 residues. In germline, CDR1 is LGHNT, CDR2 FRNRAP. V gave up 5 bases and J gave up 0 bases, with 21 bases separating them. The CDR3 DNA is TGTGCTAGTGGTCCCAACCGGGACGGGAGTTCTAGCACAGATACGCAGTATTTT. Its translation is CASGPNRDGSSSTDTQYF.

This chain links TRBV10-1 with TRBJ2-5; possible D gene TRBD1, 6 bases. Germline V lookup: CDR1 WNHNN, CDR2 SYGVQD (reference sequence). The CDR3 is made up of 13 amino acids. Trimming left V 7 bases short and J 4 bases short, with 13 bases between. In nucleotides, the CDR3 is TGCGCCAGCACTCCTCGCAGGGGAGAGACCCAGTACTTC. It translates to CASTPRRGETQYF.

In DNA, the CDR3 is TGTGCCTGGAGTGAACCGGGACAGGGAAAATATGGCTACACCTTC. It encodes CAWSEPGQGKYGYTF. The genes are TRBV30 and TRBJ1-2, with TRBD1 matching over 9 bases. V trimming: 1 base; J trimming: 5 bases; junction bases outside the gene matches: 8. Germline values: CDR1 GTSNPN, CDR2 SVGIG (reference sequence). CDR3 length: 15 amino acids.